A selection of T cell receptor beta chains follows, all from one sample in a study of T cells in Graves' hyperthyroidism and ophthalmopathy. TCRdb re-called the multiplex PCR reads with MiXCR, one entry per CDR3 protein. The table includes some 510,000 distinct CDR3 sequences, approximately 44% detected once. The material sequenced was peripheral blood or thyroid tissue (not recorded which). These receptor sequences come from a young woman with Graves' hyperthyroidism. CDR3s leave out the opening cysteine and the closing phenylalanine or tryptophan. The D gene is left open where the match is weak.

d_call	j_call	v_call	cdr3_aa
NA	TRBJ2-5	TRBV2	ASSVSAQETQY
TRBD2	TRBJ2-1	TRBV2	ASSELAGGINEQF
NA	TRBJ1-5	TRBV25-1	ASSQVAGTVNGQPQH
TRBD2	TRBJ2-7	TRBV2	ATRRLAGQREQY
NA	TRBJ1-2	TRBV5-1	ASSLSRRNYGYT
NA	TRBJ2-7	TRBV7-9	ASSTGTFYEQY
NA	TRBJ1-2	TRBV10-3	AIGVNYGYT
NA	TRBJ2-2	TRBV29-1	SVDRGELF
NA	TRBJ1-3	TRBV2	ASSEALGDTIY
NA	TRBJ2-7	TRBV9	ASSVEPGSYEQY
NA	TRBJ1-6	TRBV7-8	ASSSRGGQGATSPLH
NA	TRBJ1-5	TRBV15	ATSRDGIYSNQPQH
TRBD2	TRBJ2-6	TRBV29-1	SVTAGDNVLT
NA	TRBJ1-5	TRBV24-1	ATRGQQGDQPQH
NA	TRBJ1-1	TRBV7-6	ASSRGDETEAF
NA	TRBJ2-5	TRBV25-1	ASSVGTVGVTQY
TRBD2	TRBJ2-7	TRBV2	ASSGGTSGRFHEQY
NA	TRBJ2-7	TRBV20-1	SADVGGYEQY
TRBD1	TRBJ1-4	TRBV20-1	SARGDRGSTNEKLF
TRBD1	TRBJ2-7	TRBV24-1	ASTDRGLTYEQY
TRBD2	TRBJ2-7	TRBV11-2	ASSLVLAGVVEQY
NA	TRBJ2-5	TRBV2	ASSELLAGMYQETQY
NA	TRBJ1-1	TRBV6-1	ASSPRRRDLNTEAF
NA	TRBJ2-5	TRBV2	ASSRERTNQPQY
NA	TRBJ2-5	TRBV25-1	ARQGGETQY
NA	TRBJ2-5	TRBV7-3	ASSALHVREEETQY
TRBD2	TRBJ2-7	TRBV7-2	ASSLVGGGSIGRRFVYEQY
TRBD1	TRBJ2-7	TRBV2	ATSRTGSQY
NA	TRBJ1-5	TRBV2	ASHRDSNQPQH
NA	TRBJ2-7	TRBV29-1	SAWGPSYEQY
NA	TRBJ2-7	TRBV20-1	SAPGLYEQY
TRBD1	TRBJ2-7	TRBV2	ASRPGQEPYEQY
NA	TRBJ1-6	TRBV2	ASPGHSPLH
NA	TRBJ1-2	TRBV25-1	ASSEYGTGTSYT
NA	TRBJ2-7	TRBV7-6	ASSPEGEQY
TRBD2	TRBJ2-5	TRBV2	ASRVVAGVQTQY
TRBD2	NA	TRBV7-2	ASSSREGDIQY
NA	TRBJ2-5	TRBV24-1	ATSGTAGQETQY
NA	TRBJ2-5	TRBV7-6	ASSLGSMQETQY
NA	TRBJ1-2	TRBV7-2	ASSQPRLGAYGYT
TRBD1	TRBJ1-1	TRBV2	ASRNDRGVREAF
TRBD1	TRBJ1-1	TRBV29-1	SVRQGVNGAF
TRBD1	TRBJ1-2	TRBV24-1	ATSDPGTGAFGYT
NA	TRBJ1-1	TRBV9	ASSGRGQNTEAF
NA	TRBJ1-1	TRBV29-1	SVASWGVDTEAF
TRBD2	TRBJ2-7	TRBV9	ASSIFPTAGRDEQY
NA	TRBJ2-3	TRBV15	ATRASSADTQY
NA	TRBJ1-2	TRBV7-3	ASSIAAGASGGYT
NA	TRBJ1-2	TRBV14	ASSQDHGSHGYT
NA	TRBJ1-1	TRBV11-2	ASSFPEIPEAF
NA	TRBJ2-7	TRBV7-9	ASSLRTGTYEQY
TRBD2	TRBJ2-5	TRBV7-4	ASSDGTSGETQY
NA	TRBJ2-6	TRBV24-1	ATSDFGSGANVLT
NA	TRBJ1-6	TRBV14	ASSQGQPSSYNSPLH